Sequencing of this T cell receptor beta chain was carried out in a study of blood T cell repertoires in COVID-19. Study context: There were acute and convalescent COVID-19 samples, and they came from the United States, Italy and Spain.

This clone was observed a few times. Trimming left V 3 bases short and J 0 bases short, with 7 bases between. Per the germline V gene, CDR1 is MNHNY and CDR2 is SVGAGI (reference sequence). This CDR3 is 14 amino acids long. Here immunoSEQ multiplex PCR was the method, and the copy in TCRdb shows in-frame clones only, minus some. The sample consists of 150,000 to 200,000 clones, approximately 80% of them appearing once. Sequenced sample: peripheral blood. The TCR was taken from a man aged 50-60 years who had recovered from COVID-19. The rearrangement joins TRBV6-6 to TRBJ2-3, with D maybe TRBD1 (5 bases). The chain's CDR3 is CASSYDRSTDTQYF. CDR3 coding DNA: TGTGCCAGCAGTTATGACAGAAGCACAGATACGCAGTATTTT.